Following are 16 T cell receptor beta chains from one sample sequenced in a study of control samples from healthy donors and cancer patients. Clones were sequenced by immunoSEQ multiplex PCR, and TCRdb holds only the in-frame ones, with some missing. This sample has under 150,000 clones, with around 91% found just once. The sequenced material came from PBMCs. These receptor sequences come from a woman aged 50 to 60 with colorectal cancer.

The genes are TRBV3-1 (or the pseudogene TRBV3-2) and TRBJ2-1, with TRBD2 matching over 11 bases. This CDR3 is 16 amino acids long. V gave up 6 bases and J gave up 7 bases; unmatched junction bases: 11. Per germline, CDR1 LGHDT and CDR2 YNNKEL (reference sequence). The CDR3 region is CASSHTSGGERNEQFF. The CDR3 region has the DNA TGTGCCAGCAGTCATACTAGCGGGGGTGAAAGGAATGAGCAGTTCTTC.

V and J are TRBV30 and TRBJ2-2; a possible D gene is TRBD2 (6 bases). V lost 2 bases and J lost 7, with 17 bases in between. Germline-derived CDR1 and CDR2 are GTSNPN and SVGIG (reference sequence). The CDR3 has 15 residues. DNA of the CDR3: TGTGCCTGGAGTCCAGCCTGGGGGGTCGGCGGGGAGCTGTTTTTT. Protein product: CAWSPAWGVGGELFF.

The chain uses TRBV29-1 and TRBJ2-7; TRBD1 aligns across 7 bases. Germline lookup yields CDR1 SQVTM and CDR2 ANQGSEA. This CDR3 has 16 residues. V lost 0 bases to trimming and J lost 4 bases; unmatched junction nucleotides: 12. The CDR3 DNA reads TGCAGCGTTGAAGATCCGGACAGGTCGGAGGAATACGAGCAGTACTTC. Protein sequence: CSVEDPDRSEEYEQYF.

The chain couples TRBV2 to TRBJ2-5; D is perhaps TRBD2 (5 bases). The CDR3 spans 15 residues. Germline CDR1 and CDR2: SNHLY and FYNNEI. Trimming removed 1 base at V and 1 base at J, with 10 bases between. The DNA of the CDR3 is TGTGCCAGCAGTGAAGTACTAGAATCCCAAGAGACCCAGTACTTC. Its protein product is CASSEVLESQETQYF.

This clone occurred once. This chain links TRBV5-1 with TRBJ1-2; 9 nucleotides line up with TRBD1. V shed 1 base and J 5 bases; nucleotides not matched to a gene: 12. This CDR3 contains 17 residues. The V gene's germline CDR1 is SGHRS and CDR2 YFSETQ. For the CDR3, the DNA is TGCGCCAGCAGCTTGCCCGACAGGGGGAGATACGAATATGGCTACACCTTC. Its protein product is CASSLPDRGRYEYGYTF.

J is TRBJ2-1 and V is TRBV9, with TRBD2 identical over 9 bases. The J segment lost 3 bases and the V segment lost 4 bases, leaving 5 bases of the junction unmatched. The CDR3 totals 15 residues. Germline lookup yields CDR1 SGDLS and CDR2 YYNGEE. CDR3 coding DNA: TGTGCCAGCAGCCCCCGACTAGCGGTCTACAATGAGCAGTTCTTC. Protein product: CASSPRLAVYNEQFF.

The chain joins TRBV5-6 to TRBJ2-3; D remains unclear. Trimming pared 2 bases from V and 3 bases from J, leaving 1 base between. CDR3 length: 11 residues. Per germline, CDR1 SGHDT and CDR2 YYEEEE. The DNA of the CDR3 is TGTGCCAGCAGCTTTACAGATACGCAGTATTTT. Its protein is CASSFTDTQYF.

The table lists this clone with a count of one. The genes are TRBV19 and TRBJ2-7; 13 bases fit TRBD2. Germline V gene sequence: CDR1 LNHDA, CDR2 SQIVND (reference sequence). V shed 3 bases, J shed 4 bases, and the junction held 0 bases outside the gene matches. The CDR3 loop spans 14 amino acids. The CDR3 is CASSMGLAGYEQYF. The CDR3 DNA follows: TGTGCCAGTAGTATGGGACTAGCGGGGTACGAGCAGTACTTC.

This clone has more than one count but fewer than ten. CDR3 sequence (DNA): TGTGCCAGCAGCCCCAGCGGGAGAGCGGTGCATGAGCAGTTCTTC. Amino acid sequence: CASSPSGRAVHEQFF. V is TRBV7-8 and J is TRBJ2-1, with 8 positions matching TRBD2. The trim removed 5 bases at V and 8 bases at J, leaving 11 bases unmatched. Germline-derived CDR1 and CDR2 are SGHVS and FQNEAQ. This CDR3 comprises 15 residues.

This rearrangement joins TRBV28 to TRBJ2-2; D gene ambiguous. V lost 2 bases to trimming and J lost 7 bases, with 8 bases between them. The CDR3 sequence is 13 residues long. From germline, CDR1 is MDHEN and CDR2 SYDVKM. The CDR3 coding sequence is TGTGCCAGCAGTTTAACCCCTGGCGGGGAGCTGTTTTTT. Its protein is CASSLTPGGELFF.

The chain uses TRBV19 and TRBJ2-5, with TRBD2 identical over 8 bases. Germline lookup yields CDR1 LNHDA and CDR2 SQIVND (reference sequence). The CDR3 spans 15 residues. V trimming: 3 bases; J trimming: 0 bases; junction bases outside the gene matches: 3. CDR3 in amino acids: CASSIGTRDQETQYF. DNA of the CDR3: TGTGCCAGTAGTATCGGGACTAGGGACCAAGAGACCCAGTACTTC.

This chain links TRBV7-3 with TRBJ2-6; the D is unclear. Germline loops: CDR1 SGHTA, CDR2 FQGTGA. Trimming cost V 5 bases and J 1 base, with 9 bases left between them. The CDR3 is 15 residues long. Here the CDR3 reads CASSPMLSGANVLTF. The CDR3 coding sequence is TGTGCCAGCAGCCCGATGCTTTCTGGGGCCAACGTCCTGACTTTC.

Worth noting for this clone: The same CDR3 arises from other DNA sequences in this sample as well. The chain recombines TRBV19 with TRBJ1-3, with D maybe TRBD1 (6 bases). Germline values: CDR1 LNHDA, CDR2 SQIVND (reference sequence). The V end was cut by 5 bases, the J end by 3 bases, with 14 bases between. The CDR3 covers 15 residues. In nucleotides, the CDR3 is TGTGCCAGTAGTCCGGAGACAGGCCGTGGAAACACCATATATTTT. Protein: CASSPETGRGNTIYF.

This chain links TRBV12-3 or TRBV12-4 with TRBJ1-2; possibly TRBD1 for D (6 bases). Trimming cost V 8 bases and J 8 bases, with 15 bases left between them. The CDR3 extends over 12 amino acids. In DNA form, the CDR3 reads TGTGCCAGCGGGGCAGGGGTACTCGGCTACACCTTC. This codes for CASGAGVLGYTF.

The V gene is TRBV6-2 or TRBV6-3, the J gene TRBJ2-1; TRBD2 aligns across 10 bases. The CDR3 extends over 16 amino acids. Trimming removed 0 bases from V and 9 bases from J; junction bases left unmatched: 8. Germline V lookup: CDR1 MNHEY, CDR2 SVGEGT. In nucleotides, the CDR3 is TGTGCCAGCAGTTACTCTCCGTGGACTAGCGGAATTGAGCAGTTCTTC. Protein product: CASSYSPWTSGIEQFF.

The gene calls are TRBV12-3 or TRBV12-4 and TRBJ1-3; D unclear. V was cut by 3 bases and J by 0 bases, with 3 bases left in between. The CDR3 spans 13 residues. DNA for the CDR3: TGTGCCAGCAGTTTTGACTCTGGAAACACCATATATTTT. Its protein is CASSFDSGNTIYF.